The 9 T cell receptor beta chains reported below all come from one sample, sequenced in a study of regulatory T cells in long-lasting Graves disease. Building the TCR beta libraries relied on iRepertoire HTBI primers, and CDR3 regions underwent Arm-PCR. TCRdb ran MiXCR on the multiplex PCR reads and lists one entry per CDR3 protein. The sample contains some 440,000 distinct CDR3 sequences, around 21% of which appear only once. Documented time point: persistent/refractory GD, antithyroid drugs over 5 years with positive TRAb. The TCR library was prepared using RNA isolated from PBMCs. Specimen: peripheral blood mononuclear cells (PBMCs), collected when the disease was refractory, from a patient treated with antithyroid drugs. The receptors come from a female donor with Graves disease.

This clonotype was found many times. The CDR3 coding sequence is TGTGCCTGGAGTGGGGAGGGCGGCCATAATTCACCCCTCCACTTT. Residues: CAWSGEGGHNSPLHF. The genes are TRBV30 and TRBJ1-6; D is unresolved. The V gene lost 1 base and the J gene lost 5 bases, with 12 bases spanning the gap. Germline loops: CDR1 GTSNPN, CDR2 SVGIG (reference sequence). The CDR3 totals 15 residues. Based on the CDR3 plus reference TRBV30 and TRBJ1-6, the full variable domain is SQTIHQWPATLVQPVGSPLSLECTVEGTSNPNLYWYRQAAGRGLQLLFYSVGIGQISSEVPQNLSASRPQDRQFILSSKKLLLSDSGFYLCAWSGEGGHNSPLHFGNGTRLTVT.

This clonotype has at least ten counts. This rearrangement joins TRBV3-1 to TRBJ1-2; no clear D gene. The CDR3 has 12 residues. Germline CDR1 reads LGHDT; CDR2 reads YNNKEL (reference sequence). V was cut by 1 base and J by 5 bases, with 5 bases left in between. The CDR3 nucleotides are TGTGCCAGCAGCCAAGCGTCGTATGGCTACACCTTC. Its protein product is CASSQASYGYTF.

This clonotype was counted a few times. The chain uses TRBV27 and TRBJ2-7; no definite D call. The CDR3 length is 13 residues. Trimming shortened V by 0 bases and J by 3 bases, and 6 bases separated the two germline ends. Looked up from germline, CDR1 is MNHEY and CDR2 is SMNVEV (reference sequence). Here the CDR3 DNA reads TGTGCCAGCAGTTTATCCCTAGGCTACGAGCAGTACTTC. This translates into CASSLSLGYEQYF.

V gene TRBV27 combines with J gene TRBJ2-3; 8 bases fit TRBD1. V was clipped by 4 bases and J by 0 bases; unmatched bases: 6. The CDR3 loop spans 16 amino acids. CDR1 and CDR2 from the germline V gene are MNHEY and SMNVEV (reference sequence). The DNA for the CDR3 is TGTGCCAGCAGTTCCGGGGACAGGACTAGCACAGATACGCAGTATTTT. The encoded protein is CASSSGDRTSTDTQYF.

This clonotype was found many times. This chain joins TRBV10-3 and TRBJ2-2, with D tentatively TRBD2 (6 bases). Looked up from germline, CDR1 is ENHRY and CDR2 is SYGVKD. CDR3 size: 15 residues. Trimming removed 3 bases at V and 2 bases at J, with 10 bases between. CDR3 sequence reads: CAISDGGVNTGELFF. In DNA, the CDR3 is TGTGCCATCAGTGACGGGGGAGTCAACACCGGGGAGCTGTTTTTT.

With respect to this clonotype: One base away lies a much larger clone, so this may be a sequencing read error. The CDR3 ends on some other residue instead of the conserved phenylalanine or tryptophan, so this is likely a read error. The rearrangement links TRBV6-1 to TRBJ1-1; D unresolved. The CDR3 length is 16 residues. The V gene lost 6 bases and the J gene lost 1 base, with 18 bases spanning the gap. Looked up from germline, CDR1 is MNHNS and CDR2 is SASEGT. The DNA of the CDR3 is TGTGCCAGCAGCGGGGTTCCCACTTGGGGGAACACTGAAGCTTTCCTT. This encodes CASSGVPTWGNTEAFL.

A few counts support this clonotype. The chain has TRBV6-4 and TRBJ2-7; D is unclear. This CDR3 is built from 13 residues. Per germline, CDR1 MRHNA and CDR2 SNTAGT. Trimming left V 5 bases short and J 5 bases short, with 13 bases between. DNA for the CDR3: TGTGCCAGCAGTCCGACACCGTTCGACGAGCAGTACTTC. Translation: CASSPTPFDEQYF.

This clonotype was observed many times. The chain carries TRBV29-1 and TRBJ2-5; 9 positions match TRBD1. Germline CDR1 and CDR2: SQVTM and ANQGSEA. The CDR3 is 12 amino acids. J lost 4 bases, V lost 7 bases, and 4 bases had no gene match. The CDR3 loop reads CSANRGRETQYF. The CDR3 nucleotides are TGCAGCGCTAACAGGGGGCGAGAGACCCAGTACTTC.

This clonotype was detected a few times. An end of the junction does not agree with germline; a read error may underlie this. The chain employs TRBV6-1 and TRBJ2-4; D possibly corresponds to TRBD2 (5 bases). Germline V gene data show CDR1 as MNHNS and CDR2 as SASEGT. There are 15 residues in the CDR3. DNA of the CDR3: TGTGCCAGCAGCCCCCGGGGAGATTCCGGTTGGGATTCGCACTTC. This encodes CASSPRGDSGWDSHF.